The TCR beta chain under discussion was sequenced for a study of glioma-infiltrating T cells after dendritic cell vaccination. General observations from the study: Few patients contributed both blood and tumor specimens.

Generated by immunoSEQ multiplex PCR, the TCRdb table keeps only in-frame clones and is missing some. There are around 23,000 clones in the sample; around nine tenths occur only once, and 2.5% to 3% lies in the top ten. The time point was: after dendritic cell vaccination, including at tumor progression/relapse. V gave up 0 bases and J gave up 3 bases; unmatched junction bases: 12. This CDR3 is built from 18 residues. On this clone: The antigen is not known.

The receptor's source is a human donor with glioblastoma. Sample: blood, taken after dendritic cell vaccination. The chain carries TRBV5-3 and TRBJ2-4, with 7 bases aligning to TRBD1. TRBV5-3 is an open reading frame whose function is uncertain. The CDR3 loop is CARSLAGTRGRDKNIQYF. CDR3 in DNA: TGTGCCAGAAGCTTGGCCGGGACGAGGGGGCGCGACAAAAACATTCAGTACTTC.